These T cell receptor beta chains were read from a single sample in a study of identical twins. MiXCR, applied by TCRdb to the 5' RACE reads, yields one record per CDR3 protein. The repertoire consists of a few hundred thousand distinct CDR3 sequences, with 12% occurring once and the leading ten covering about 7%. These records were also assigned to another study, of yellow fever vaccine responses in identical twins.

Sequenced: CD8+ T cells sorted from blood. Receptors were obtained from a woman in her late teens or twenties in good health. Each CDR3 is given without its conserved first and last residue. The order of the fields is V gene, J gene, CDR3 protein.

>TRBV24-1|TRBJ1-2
ATSDFRREGGYT
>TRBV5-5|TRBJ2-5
ASSRLAAEETQY
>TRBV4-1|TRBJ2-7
ASSQDGAGGYEQY
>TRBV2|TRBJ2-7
ASSEAWGRDYEQY
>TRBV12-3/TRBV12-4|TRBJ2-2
ASSSPTGVTGELF
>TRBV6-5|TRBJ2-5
ASSYAGQQETQY
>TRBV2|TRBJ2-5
ASRASGGDQETQY
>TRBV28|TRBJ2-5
ASSSTDSGGSQETQY
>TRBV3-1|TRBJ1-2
ASSQDVEVNYGYT
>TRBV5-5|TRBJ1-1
ASSLEGAGAF
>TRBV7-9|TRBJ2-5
ASSLVVFGEEETQY
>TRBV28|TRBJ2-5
ASRYPGVGTQY
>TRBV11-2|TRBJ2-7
ASSLDSSVQRAYEQY
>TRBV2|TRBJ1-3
ASSTPQTGSGNTIY
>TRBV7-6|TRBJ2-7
ASSRLWDIGTPSYEQY
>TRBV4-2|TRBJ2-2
ASSQDRDRDTGELF